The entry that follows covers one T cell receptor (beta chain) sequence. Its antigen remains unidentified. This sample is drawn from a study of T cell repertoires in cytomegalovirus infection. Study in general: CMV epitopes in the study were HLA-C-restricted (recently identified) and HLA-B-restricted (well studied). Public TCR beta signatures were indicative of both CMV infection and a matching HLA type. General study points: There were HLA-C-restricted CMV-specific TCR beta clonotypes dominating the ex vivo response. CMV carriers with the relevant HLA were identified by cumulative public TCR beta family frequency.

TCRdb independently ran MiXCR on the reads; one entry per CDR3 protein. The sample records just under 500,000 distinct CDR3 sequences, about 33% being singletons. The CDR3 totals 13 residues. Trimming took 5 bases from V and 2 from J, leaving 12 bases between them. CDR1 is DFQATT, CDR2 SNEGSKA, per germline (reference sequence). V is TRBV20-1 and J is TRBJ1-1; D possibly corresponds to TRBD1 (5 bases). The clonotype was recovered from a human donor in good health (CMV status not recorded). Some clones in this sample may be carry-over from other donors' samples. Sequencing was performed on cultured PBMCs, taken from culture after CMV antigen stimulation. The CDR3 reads CSAAGTDNTEAFF. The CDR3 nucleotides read TGCAGTGCTGCCGGGACGGACAACACTGAAGCTTTCTTT.